A selection of T cell receptor beta chains follows, all from one sample in a study of cytomegalovirus exposure and HLA in healthy donors. TCRdb's copy holds only in-frame clones and misses some; the assay was immunoSEQ multiplex PCR. The top ten clones hold approximately 2.6% of a sample with under 150,000 clones, about 78% of them seen once. Sequencing was carried out using PBMCs. The receptors derive from a human donor in good health. Both conserved end residues are part of each CDR3. Size is stated for part of the rows, as once, few or many counts, or as a class when the clone is expanded.

j_gene: TRBJ2-5; abundance: -; v_gene: TRBV16; CDR3aa: CASSQAGRDTQETQYF
j_gene: TRBJ2-6; abundance: -; v_gene: TRBV11-3; CDR3aa: CASSPGSGANVLTF
j_gene: TRBJ2-1; abundance: -; v_gene: TRBV7-9; CDR3aa: CSSSSLAGGHFSNEQFF
j_gene: TRBJ2-5; abundance: -; v_gene: TRBV20-1; CDR3aa: CSASGGETQYF
j_gene: TRBJ2-5; abundance: -; v_gene: TRBV28; CDR3aa: CASGLAGRGGETQYF
j_gene: TRBJ1-4; abundance: -; v_gene: TRBV30; CDR3aa: CACLRENEKLFF
j_gene: TRBJ2-7; abundance: few; v_gene: TRBV6-5; CDR3aa: CASSWGGPVEQYF
j_gene: TRBJ2-2; abundance: once; v_gene: TRBV27; CDR3aa: CASSPTPGQLGLAGGPGGELFF
j_gene: TRBJ1-4; abundance: -; v_gene: TRBV7-9; CDR3aa: CASSLAGDNEKLFF
j_gene: TRBJ2-7; abundance: -; v_gene: TRBV4-2; CDR3aa: CASSQETSGSYEQYF
j_gene: TRBJ1-4; abundance: -; v_gene: TRBV27; CDR3aa: CASTSWGSFNEKLFF
j_gene: TRBJ2-1; abundance: -; v_gene: TRBV7-9; CDR3aa: CASSLAGGGPFQFF